These 27 T cell receptor beta chains originate from one sample sequenced in a study of CD8 T cells in ankylosing spondylitis. The antigens for these receptors are not known. TCRdb ran MiXCR on the 5' RACE reads and lists one entry per CDR3 protein. The sample consists of under 950,000 distinct CDR3 sequences, 15% to 20% of them appearing once. General study findings and limits: It appeared that ankylosing spondylitis blood was characterized by a TCR beta motif of eight highly homologous variants.

Material for sequencing was blood, either unsorted or a sorted T cell fraction (not recorded which). These receptors originate from a male donor with ankylosing spondylitis.

This clonotype came up many times. The chain couples TRBV7-2 to TRBJ1-1; D might be TRBD1 (6 bases). V lost 5 bases and J 0 bases, leaving 10 bases between the germline ends. This CDR3 contains 14 residues. Germline CDR1 is SGHTA and CDR2 is FQGNSA. The CDR3 DNA reads TGTGCCAGCAGCCCCAGGGGCCTGAACACTGAAGCTTTCTTT. It yields the protein CASSPRGLNTEAFF.

The chain employs TRBV12-3 or TRBV12-4 and TRBJ2-3, with TRBD1 identical over 9 bases. This CDR3 is 15 amino acids long. Trimming cost V 5 bases and J 3 bases; bases outside gene matches: 6. CDR3 coding DNA: TGTGCCAGCAGTCCGGGACAGGGCCTGACAGATACGCAGTATTTT. As protein: CASSPGQGLTDTQYF.

This clonotype has a handful of counts. The chain links TRBV5-4 to TRBJ2-1; D not certain. CDR3 size: 16 residues. Germline CDR1 reads SGHNT; CDR2 reads YYREEE (reference sequence). The ends were cut back, 0 bases at V and 8 bases at J, with 18 bases in the middle. CDR3 bases: TGTGCCAGCAGCTTGGGGGGTCTGGATCCAAGCGATGAGCAGTTCTTC. This translates into CASSLGGLDPSDEQFF.

The V call is TRBV27, the J call TRBJ2-7, with TRBD2 matching 7 bases. The germline CDR1 and CDR2 sequences are MNHEY and SMNVEV (reference sequence). V lost 2 bases and J lost 6; bases outside the gene matches: 7. The CDR3 has 14 residues. This CDR3 is CASSLAGASGEQYF. The CDR3 region has the DNA TGTGCCAGCAGTTTAGCGGGAGCTTCGGGCGAGCAGTACTTC.

This clonotype has more than one count but fewer than ten. V gene TRBV7-2 combines with J gene TRBJ2-5, with 9 bases identical to TRBD1. Per germline, CDR1 SGHTA and CDR2 FQGNSA. This CDR3 has 14 residues. V gave up 8 bases and J gave up 1 base; unmatched junction bases: 5. The CDR3 reads CASPGQGSQETQYF. As DNA, the CDR3 is TGTGCCAGCCCCGGACAGGGGTCCCAAGAGACCCAGTACTTC.

This clonotype was seen a few times. The genes are TRBV5-1 and TRBJ1-1, with D perhaps matching TRBD1 (6 bases). This CDR3 comprises 15 residues. From germline, CDR1 is SGHRS and CDR2 YFSETQ. V shed 0 bases and J shed 6 bases, with 15 bases lying between them. CDR3 sequence reads: CASSLGGARIAEAFF. Written as DNA, the CDR3 is TGCGCCAGCAGCTTGGGGGGGGCCCGGATCGCTGAAGCTTTCTTT.

This clonotype was seen at least ten times. CDR3 sequence (DNA): TGCGCCAGCAGCTTACAGGGAAGGACCAATGAGCAGTTCTTC. It translates to CASSLQGRTNEQFF. The chain has TRBV5-1 and TRBJ2-1; TRBD1 is a possible D gene (6 bases). The length of the CDR3 is 14 residues. V shed 2 bases and J shed 6 bases, with 12 bases lying between them. In germline, CDR1 is SGHRS, CDR2 YFSETQ.

Concerning this clonotype: An end of the junction does not agree with germline; a read error may underlie this. The V call is TRBV4-1, the J call TRBJ2-4; D remains ambiguous. Per germline, CDR1 MGHRA and CDR2 YSYEKL. The CDR3 totals 14 residues. CDR3 DNA sequence: TGCGCCAGCAGCCAAGACGCAGCCGAAAACATTCAGTACTTC. Translated: CASSQDAAENIQYF.

This sequence joins TRBV5-1 and TRBJ2-5; 9 nucleotides match TRBD1. The CDR3 extends over 14 amino acids. CDR1 SGHRS and CDR2 YFSETQ come from the germline V gene. V was pared by 2 bases and J by 5 bases, with 4 bases of the junction left unmatched. In DNA, the CDR3 is TGCGCCAGCAGCTTTTTACAGGGGGCTGAGACCCAGTACTTC. It specifies CASSFLQGAETQYF.

The genes are TRBV20-1 and TRBJ2-3, with D possibly matching TRBD1 (6 bases). The germline gives CDR1 DFQATT, CDR2 SNEGSKA (reference sequence). Trimming shortened V by 5 bases and J by 2 bases, and 17 bases separated the two germline ends. The CDR3 covers 15 residues. CDR3 DNA sequence: TGCAGTGCTCCCCGGGCAGGGGCTTCCACAGATACGCAGTATTTT. This encodes CSAPRAGASTDTQYF.

This clonotype was observed a handful of times. The chain carries TRBV15 and TRBJ2-4, with a tentative D call TRBD1 (5 bases). The germline CDR1 and CDR2 sequences are LNHNV and YYDKDF (reference sequence). V shed 5 bases and J shed 2 bases, with 10 bases lying between them. CDR3 length: 14 amino acids. This CDR3 is CATSLGETKNIQYF. The DNA of the CDR3 is TGTGCCACCAGCTTAGGGGAAACCAAAAACATTCAGTACTTC. The whole variable domain, filled in from reference TRBV15 and TRBJ2-4, reads DAMVIQNPRYQVTQFGKPVTLSCSQTLNHNVMYWYQQKSSQAPKLLFHYYDKDFNNEADTPDNFQSRRPNTSFCFLDIRSPGLGDTAMYLCATSLGETKNIQYFGAGTRLSVL.

This clonotype was detected only a few times. The chain employs TRBV7-9 and TRBJ2-7; 9 bases fit TRBD1. This CDR3 has 15 residues. V dropped 5 bases and J dropped 7; count of bases not matched to a gene: 12. Germline V CDR1 and CDR2: SEHNR, FQNEAQ (reference sequence). CDR3 sequence: CASSDQGDRAGEQYF. In DNA form, the CDR3 reads TGTGCCAGCAGCGACCAGGGGGACAGGGCTGGTGAGCAGTACTTC.

This clonotype came up a few times. V gene TRBV20-1 combines with J gene TRBJ2-7, with 9 bases lining up with TRBD1. This CDR3 is 15 amino acids long. The germline V gene has CDR1 DFQATT and CDR2 SNEGSKA (reference sequence). Trimming at V came to 3 bases and at J to 2 bases, leaving 8 bases not matched to a gene. This chain's CDR3 is CSASRTGGPTYEQYF. For the CDR3, the DNA is TGCAGTGCTAGCCGTACAGGGGGCCCGACCTACGAGCAGTACTTC.

This clonotype came up a few times. V is TRBV20-1 and J is TRBJ1-4; D gene ambiguous. CDR3 length equals 13 residues. Germline V gene sequence: CDR1 DFQATT, CDR2 SNEGSKA (reference sequence). The V and J ends lost 0 bases and 6 bases respectively, with 8 bases between them. The CDR3 loop reads CSARDGPDEKLFF. In nucleotides, the CDR3 is TGCAGTGCTAGAGACGGACCCGATGAAAAACTGTTTTTT.

In this sample, this clonotype turned up many times. This sequence joins TRBV12-3 or TRBV12-4 and TRBJ1-5; TRBD1 agrees at 9 bases. The CDR3 sequence is 15 residues long. J gave up 5 bases and V 3 bases, and 5 bases lay outside the gene matches. CDR3 nucleotide sequence: TGTGCCAGCAGTTTCAGGACAGGGGCGCATCAGCCCCAGCATTTT. The encoded protein is CASSFRTGAHQPQHF.

The chain combines TRBV5-1 with TRBJ2-5, with 16 nucleotides matching TRBD2. CDR1 and CDR2 from the germline V gene are SGHRS and YFSETQ. The CDR3 contains 17 residues. Unmatched junction bases numbered 4, after V lost 4 bases and J lost 1 base. DNA for the CDR3: TGCGCCAGCAGCCCGGGACTAGCGGGAGGGGCCCAAGAGACCCAGTACTTC. Its protein is CASSPGLAGGAQETQYF.

CDR3 amino acids: CASSPSGFTGELFF. The CDR3 bases are TGTGCCAGCAGTCCTAGCGGGTTCACCGGGGAGCTGTTTTTT. The J gene is TRBJ2-2, the V gene TRBV9; TRBD2 matches at 8 bases. The CDR3 is made up of 14 amino acids. CDR1 and CDR2 (germline): SGDLS, YYNGEE. Unmatched junction bases numbered 4, after V lost 5 bases and J lost 4 bases.

The chain uses TRBV12-3 or TRBV12-4 and TRBJ1-1; D is uncertain. The CDR3 contains 12 residues. V was pared by 3 bases and J by 8 bases, with 10 bases between. CDR3 sequence (DNA): TGTGCCAGCAGTTTCGAAGAACAGGAAGCTTTCTTT. Translated: CASSFEEQEAFF.

This clonotype was picked up a small number of times. The chain couples TRBV25-1 to TRBJ2-3; tentative D call: TRBD1 (6 bases). This CDR3 contains 13 residues. From germline, CDR1 is MGHDK and CDR2 SYGVNS. The V end was cut by 4 bases, the J end by 6 bases, with 11 bases between. This chain's CDR3 is CASSVGGRDTQYF. CDR3 coding DNA: TGTGCCAGCAGTGTTGGGGGCCGGGATACGCAGTATTTT.

This CDR3 is CASSTGGAHFGELFF. DNA of the CDR3: TGCGCCAGCAGCACAGGGGGCGCGCATTTCGGGGAGCTGTTTTTT. The chain combines TRBV5-1 with TRBJ2-2, with 9 bases aligning to TRBD1. The CDR3 extends over 15 amino acids. The J segment lost 7 bases and the V segment lost 4 bases, leaving 8 bases of the junction unmatched. Germline V gene data show CDR1 as SGHRS and CDR2 as YFSETQ.

This clonotype was counted ten times or more. The gene calls are TRBV5-1 and TRBJ1-5, with 7 bases that match TRBD1. The V segment lost 4 bases and the J segment 2 bases; nucleotides outside the gene matches: 3. CDR3 length equals 14 residues. Per the germline V gene, CDR1 is SGHRS and CDR2 is YFSETQ. CDR3 sequence reads: CASSPGQGNQPQHF. As DNA, the CDR3 is TGCGCCAGCAGCCCAGGACAGGGCAATCAGCCCCAGCATTTT.

This clonotype came up a few times. The chain combines TRBV12-3 or TRBV12-4 with TRBJ2-3; 8 bases line up with TRBD1. This CDR3 contains 15 residues. V shed 6 bases and J 1 base; nucleotides not matched to a gene: 6. Here the CDR3 DNA reads TGTGCCAGCAGCTTGGGACAGGTCGGCACAGATACGCAGTATTTT. This encodes CASSLGQVGTDTQYF.

The chain is built from TRBV5-1 and TRBJ1-1; possibly TRBD1 for D (5 bases). The germline V gene has CDR1 SGHRS and CDR2 YFSETQ. V gave up 0 bases and J gave up 8 bases, with 8 bases separating them. The CDR3 runs 12 residues. The CDR3: CASSLETGEAFF. DNA for the CDR3: TGCGCCAGCAGCTTGGAAACAGGAGAAGCTTTCTTT.

This clonotype has only a few counts. The chain couples TRBV12-3 or TRBV12-4 to TRBJ1-3; D not resolved. The CDR3 runs 13 residues. V lost 4 bases and J 0 bases, leaving 4 bases between the germline ends. In DNA form, the CDR3 reads TGTGCCAGCAGTTCGTTCTCTGGAAACACCATATATTTT. Translated, it gives CASSSFSGNTIYF.

This clonotype was seen a handful of times. This rearrangement joins TRBV28 to TRBJ2-5; D is possibly TRBD1 (6 bases). Germline V CDR1 and CDR2: MDHEN, SYDVKM. The CDR3 extends over 15 amino acids. Trimming removed 5 bases from V and 1 base from J, with 14 bases in between. In nucleotides, the CDR3 is TGTGCCAGCAGTCGACGGATGGGGGCCCAAGAGACCCAGTACTTC. It codes for CASSRRMGAQETQYF.

This clonotype showed up many times. The chain carries TRBV3-1 and TRBJ1-1, with D perhaps TRBD1 (5 bases). The V and J ends lost 2 bases and 6 bases respectively, with 16 bases between them. Per germline, CDR1 LGHDT and CDR2 YNNKEL (reference sequence). The CDR3 spans 15 residues. CDR3 coding DNA: TGTGCCAGCAGCCAAACAGGACTAACGGGCGCTGAAGCTTTCTTT. Protein: CASSQTGLTGAEAFF.

This clonotype was picked up many times. This chain joins TRBV12-3 or TRBV12-4 and TRBJ1-2, with D tentatively TRBD1 (5 bases). CDR3 length equals 11 residues. The V end was cut by 6 bases, the J end by 6 bases, with 8 bases between. The CDR3 DNA sequence: TGTGCCAGCAGAGGAGGGGATGGCTACACCTTC. This translates into CASRGGDGYTF.